This entry describes one T cell receptor (beta chain). The clone's antigen remains unknown. Per-base quality was not reported, and no clone a single base away is much larger than it. The method was RT-PCR. The sequencer listed for this sample is NextSeq 550. TCRdb reprocessing: public reads trimmed at Q25 with fastp, clones called with MiXCR, in-frame beta chains kept. CDR3 protein duplicates are merged, each entry listing the most common genes and DNA. The sample includes about 160,000 distinct CDR3 sequences, with approximately 22% observed a single time. More than 25% of the sample lies in the top ten. The data were obtained in a study of patients and donors after allogeneic stem cell transplantation (TCRdb year 2020). The CDR3 goes from the cysteine to the phenylalanine over 13 residues. Of the read, only the CDR3 DNA is kept; its 39 bases are in frame from base 1. The germline V gene sets CDR1 to MGHDK and CDR2 to SYGVNS. The V and J ends are trimmed by 3 bases and 5 bases, leaving 10 bases between them.

This TCR was sampled from a human donor who was either an allogeneic HSCT recipient or a stem cell or donor lymphocyte infusion donor (not recorded which). It is not recorded whose cells these are; they may come from a transplant donor. Sequencing used blood, either unsorted or a sorted T cell fraction (not recorded which). The chain employs TRBV25-1 and TRBJ1-2; a tentative D match to TRBD1 spans 5 bases. The sequenced DNA: TGTGCCAGCAGTGACTATGGGACTTATGGCTACACCTTC. This yields the protein CASSDYGTYGYTF.